Reported below is one T cell receptor beta chain. Study processing details: The authors estimated nucleated cell counts from reference gene primer amplification. Produced via immunoSEQ multiplex PCR; TCRdb's table is partial and in-frame only. V, J and clone size derive from that table, while D and trimming were established from the DNA sequence. The sample shows over 250,000 clones, roughly 86% of them seen only once. V lost 6 bases to trimming and J lost 5 bases, with 7 bases between them. The CDR3 has 11 amino acids. The germline V gene has CDR1 SGHVS and CDR2 FNYEAQ. This sample was included in a study of blood T cell repertoires in COVID-19. Study summary: Sites in the United States, Italy and Spain provided acute and convalescent COVID-19 samples. T cells, B-cell-depleted T cells, or PBMCs provided the cDNA or gDNA that served as material.

The rearrangement joins TRBV7-6 to TRBJ1-1; the D is unclear. The source of this sequence is a woman aged 25 to 39 with acute or convalescent COVID-19. The sample was peripheral blood. CDR3 coding DNA: TGTGCCAGCAGAATAACAACTGAAGCTTTCTTT. This gives the protein CASRITTEAFF.